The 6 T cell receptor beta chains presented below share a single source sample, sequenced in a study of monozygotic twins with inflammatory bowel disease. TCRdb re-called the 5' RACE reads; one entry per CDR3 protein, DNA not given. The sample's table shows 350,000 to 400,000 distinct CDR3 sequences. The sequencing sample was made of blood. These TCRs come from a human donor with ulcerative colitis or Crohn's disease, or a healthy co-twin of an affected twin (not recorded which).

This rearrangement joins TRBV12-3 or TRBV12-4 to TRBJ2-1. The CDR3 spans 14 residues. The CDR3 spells CASTYNGPYNEQFF.

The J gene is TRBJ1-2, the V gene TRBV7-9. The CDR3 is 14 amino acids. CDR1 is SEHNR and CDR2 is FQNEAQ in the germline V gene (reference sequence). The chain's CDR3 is CASSLGDTPYGYTF.

CDR3 loop: CASSQTPQGGTFF. The chain combines TRBV7-2 with TRBJ1-1; TCRdb's D call of TRBD1 is untestable without DNA. The CDR3 contains 13 residues. CDR1 and CDR2 from the germline V gene are SGHTA and FQGNSA.

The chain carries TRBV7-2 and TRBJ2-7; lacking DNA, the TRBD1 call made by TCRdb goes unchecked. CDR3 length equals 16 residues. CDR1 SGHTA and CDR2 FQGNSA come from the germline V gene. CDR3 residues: CASSLVSGGSPYEQYF.

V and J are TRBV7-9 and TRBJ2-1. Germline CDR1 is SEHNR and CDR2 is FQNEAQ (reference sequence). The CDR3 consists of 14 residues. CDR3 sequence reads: CASSRPILTDEQFF. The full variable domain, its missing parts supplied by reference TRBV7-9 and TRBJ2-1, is DTGVSQNPRHKITKRGQNVTFRCDPISEHNRLYWYRQTLGQGPEFLTYFQNEAQLEKSRLLSDRFSAERPKGSFSTLEIQRTEQGDSAMYLCASSRPILTDEQFFGPGTRLTVL.

CDR3 loop: CASSAGQGSSYEQYF. The chain joins TRBV9 to TRBJ2-7; TCRdb's D call, TRBD1, is unchecked because there is no DNA. This CDR3 has 15 residues. Germline-derived CDR1 and CDR2 are SGDLS and YYNGEE.